The rows below give T cell receptor beta chains drawn from one sample of a study of beta chain features in type 1 diabetes. Some clones are missing from TCRdb's copy, which holds only in-frame ones; the method was immunoSEQ multiplex PCR. The sample carries about 260,000 clones, less than 30% recorded once. The sequenced sample was naive CD4+ T cells from blood. These receptor sequences come from a woman in her thirties with type 1 diabetes. The CDR3 runs from the conserved cysteine through the conserved F or W. A D gene is named only where the DNA matches it firmly. Clone size, where shown, is once, few, many, or a class for clones that have expanded.

D gene: TRBD2
V gene: TRBV7-9
J gene: TRBJ2-1
clone size: NA
CDR3 DNA: TGTGCCAGCAGCTTAGGGAGTCTAGCGGTAAACAATGAGCAGTTCTTC
CDR3 protein: CASSLGSLAVNNEQFF

D gene: NA
V gene: TRBV15
J gene: TRBJ1-1
clone size: few
CDR3 DNA: TGTGCCACCAGCAGAGATCCAGGGGTGGGCACTGAAGCTTTCTTT
CDR3 protein: CATSRDPGVGTEAFF

D gene: NA
V gene: TRBV7-9
J gene: TRBJ1-2
clone size: NA
CDR3 DNA: TGTGCCAGCAGCTTAGAGGGGCAGACCTCCGCCTTC
CDR3 protein: CASSLEGQTSAF

D gene: TRBD1
V gene: TRBV10-2
J gene: TRBJ1-2
clone size: NA
CDR3 DNA: TGCGCCAGCAGTGAGGGACAGGCATATGGCTACACCTTC
CDR3 protein: CASSEGQAYGYTF

D gene: NA
V gene: TRBV29-1
J gene: TRBJ1-1
clone size: few
CDR3 DNA: TGCAGCGCCGTCCGGGACAAGAACACTGAAGCTTTCTTT
CDR3 protein: CSAVRDKNTEAFF

D gene: NA
V gene: TRBV18
J gene: TRBJ1-1
clone size: NA
CDR3 DNA: TGTGCCAGCTCACCAGCACAGGGATCGAACACTGAAGCTTTCTTT
CDR3 protein: CASSPAQGSNTEAFF

D gene: NA
V gene: TRBV4-2
J gene: TRBJ2-7
clone size: NA
CDR3 DNA: TGTGCCAGCAGCCAACTCTGGGGGCGGGTCGACGAGCAGTACTTC
CDR3 protein: CASSQLWGRVDEQYF

D gene: TRBD1
V gene: TRBV9
J gene: TRBJ1-5
clone size: few
CDR3 DNA: TGTGCCAGCAGCGTACAGGGGGACAATCAGCCCCAGCATTTT
CDR3 protein: CASSVQGDNQPQHF

D gene: TRBD2
V gene: TRBV5-1
J gene: TRBJ2-1
clone size: few
CDR3 DNA: TGCGCCAGCAGCTGGGCTAGCGGGAGGTTGGATGAGCAGTTCTTC
CDR3 protein: CASSWASGRLDEQFF

D gene: NA
V gene: TRBV5-1
J gene: TRBJ2-7
clone size: NA
CDR3 DNA: TGCGCCAGCAGCGTTGGCTCCGCAGGCGTACCCTACGAGCAGTACTTC
CDR3 protein: CASSVGSAGVPYEQYF

D gene: TRBD1
V gene: TRBV29-1
J gene: TRBJ2-6
clone size: few
CDR3 DNA: TGCAGCGTCGTGGGACAGGCGATCTCTGGGGCCAACGTCCTGACTTTC
CDR3 protein: CSVVGQAISGANVLTF

D gene: NA
V gene: TRBV4-1
J gene: TRBJ2-1
clone size: NA
CDR3 DNA: TGCGCCAGCAGCCAAGATCCGGGGGAAACCCGTAGCAATGAGCAGTTCTTC
CDR3 protein: CASSQDPGETRSNEQFF

D gene: NA
V gene: TRBV5-1
J gene: TRBJ2-1
clone size: few
CDR3 DNA: TGCGCCAGCAGCCCACCAAGCGGGACAAAACACAATGAGCAGTTCTTC
CDR3 protein: CASSPPSGTKHNEQFF

D gene: NA
V gene: TRBV19
J gene: TRBJ2-7
clone size: few
CDR3 DNA: TGTGCCAGTAGACACGGCGGCGAGCAGTACTTC
CDR3 protein: CASRHGGEQYF

D gene: NA
V gene: TRBV27
J gene: TRBJ2-3
clone size: few
CDR3 DNA: TGTGCCAGCAGCCAAGGGGGTACGCAGTATTTT
CDR3 protein: CASSQGGTQYF

D gene: NA
V gene: TRBV6-1
J gene: TRBJ1-5
clone size: NA
CDR3 DNA: TGTGCCAGCAGTCGGAGCAATCAGCCCCAGCATTTT
CDR3 protein: CASSRSNQPQHF

D gene: TRBD1
V gene: TRBV19
J gene: TRBJ1-2
clone size: few
CDR3 DNA: TGTGCCAGTAACCCCACGACAGGGCCCTATGGCTACACCTTC
CDR3 protein: CASNPTTGPYGYTF

D gene: TRBD1
V gene: TRBV15
J gene: TRBJ2-5
clone size: few
CDR3 DNA: TGTGCCACCAGCCCGTCGACAGGGATTCATCAGACCCAGTACTTC
CDR3 protein: CATSPSTGIHQTQYF

D gene: TRBD1
V gene: TRBV11-2
J gene: TRBJ2-7
clone size: NA
CDR3 DNA: TGTGCCAGCAGCTTAGGAGGGCTCCGGGACAGGGGGCGCGAGCAGTACTTC
CDR3 protein: CASSLGGLRDRGREQYF